This T cell receptor beta chain was retrieved from a study of cytomegalovirus exposure and HLA in healthy donors. Although they were nominally healthy when sampled, donors likely had unrecorded immune exposures. CDR3 length: 15 amino acids. Germline loops: CDR1 SGDLS, CDR2 YYNGEE. The V gene end was trimmed by 4 bases and the J gene end by 7 bases; junction bases not matched to a gene: 6. With 60 Vbeta and 13 Jbeta primers, the PCR was carried out. Assay used: immunoSEQ multiplex PCR; TCRdb lists only in-frame clones, some missing. This listing includes 60,000 to 65,000 clones. The sequence came from a woman aged 18-29 years in good health and CMV-seronegative. The gene calls are TRBV9 and TRBJ1-4; 11 bases map to TRBD1. Input material: PBMCs. For the CDR3, the DNA is TGTGCCAGCAGCCCCCGGACAGGGGGCGGTGAAAAACTGTTTTTT. Translating it yields CASSPRTGGGEKLFF. The entire variable domain, with the rest obtained from reference TRBV9 and TRBJ1-4, is as follows: DSGVTQTPKHLITATGQRVTLRCSPRSGDLSVYWYQQSLDQGLQFLIQYYNGEERAKGNILERFSAQQFPDLHSELNLSSLELGDSALYFCASSPRTGGGEKLFFGSGTQLSVL.